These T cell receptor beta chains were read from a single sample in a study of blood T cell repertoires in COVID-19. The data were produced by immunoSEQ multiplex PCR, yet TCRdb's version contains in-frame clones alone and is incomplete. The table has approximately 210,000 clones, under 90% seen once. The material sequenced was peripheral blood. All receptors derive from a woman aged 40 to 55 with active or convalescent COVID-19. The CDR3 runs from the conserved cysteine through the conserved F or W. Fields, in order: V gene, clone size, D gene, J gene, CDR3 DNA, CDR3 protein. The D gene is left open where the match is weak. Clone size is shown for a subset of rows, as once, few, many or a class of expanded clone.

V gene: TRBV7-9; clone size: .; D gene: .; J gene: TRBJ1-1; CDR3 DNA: TGTGCCAGCGCCGACAGATCCATGAACACTGAAGCTTTCTTT; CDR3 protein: CASADRSMNTEAFF
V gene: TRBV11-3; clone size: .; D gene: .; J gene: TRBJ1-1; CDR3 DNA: TGTGCCAGCAGGGGGCTGGGCACTGAAGCTTTCTTT; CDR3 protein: CASRGLGTEAFF
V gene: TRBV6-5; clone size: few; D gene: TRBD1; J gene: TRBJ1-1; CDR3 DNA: TGTGCCAGCAGTTACCCCGGACAGGGGAACACTGAAGCTTTCTTT; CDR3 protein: CASSYPGQGNTEAFF
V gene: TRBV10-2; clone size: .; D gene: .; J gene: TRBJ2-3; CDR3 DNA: TGCGCCAGCAGGTTAGCGGTCACAGATACGCAGTATTTT; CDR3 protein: CASRLAVTDTQYF
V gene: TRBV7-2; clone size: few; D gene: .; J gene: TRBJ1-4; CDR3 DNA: TGTGCCAGCAGCTTAGGTAGTGGTTTTGAAAAACTGTTTTTT; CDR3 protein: CASSLGSGFEKLFF
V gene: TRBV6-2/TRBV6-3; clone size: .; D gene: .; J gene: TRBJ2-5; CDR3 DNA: TGTGCCAGCAGTTACTTGCGAGGACAAGAGACCCAGTACTTC; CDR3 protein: CASSYLRGQETQYF
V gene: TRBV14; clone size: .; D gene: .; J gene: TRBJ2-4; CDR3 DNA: TGTGCCAGCAGCCCAGCGTTTTTTGACATTCAGTACTTC; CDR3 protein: CASSPAFFDIQYF
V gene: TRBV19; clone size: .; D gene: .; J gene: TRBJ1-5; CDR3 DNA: TGTGCCAGTAGTATAGAGCAGGCGCAAGGACAGCCCCAGCATTTT; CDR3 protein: CASSIEQAQGQPQHF
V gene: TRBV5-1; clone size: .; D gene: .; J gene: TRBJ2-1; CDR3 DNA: TGCGCCAGCAGCTTGGTTGCTAACGACTACAATGAGCAGTTCTTC; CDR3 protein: CASSLVANDYNEQFF
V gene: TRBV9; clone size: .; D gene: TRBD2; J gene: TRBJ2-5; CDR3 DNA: TGTGCCAGCAGCGTAGCTCCGGGAGGGAAAGAGACCCAGTACTTC; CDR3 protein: CASSVAPGGKETQYF
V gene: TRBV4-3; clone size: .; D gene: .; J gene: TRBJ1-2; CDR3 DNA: TGCGCCAGCAGCCACGAAGGTGAGAGGGACTACACCTTC; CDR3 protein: CASSHEGERDYTF
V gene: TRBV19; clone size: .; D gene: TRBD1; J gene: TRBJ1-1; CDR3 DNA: TGTGCCAGTAGCGACAGGGCGGGCGGCACTGAAGCTTTCTTT; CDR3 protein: CASSDRAGGTEAFF
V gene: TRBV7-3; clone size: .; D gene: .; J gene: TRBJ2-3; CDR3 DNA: TGTGCCAGCAGCTTAGCGGGGTCCACAGATACGCAGTATTTT; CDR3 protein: CASSLAGSTDTQYF
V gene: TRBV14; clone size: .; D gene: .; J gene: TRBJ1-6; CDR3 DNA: TGTGCCAGCAGCCAATGGGGGCAGGATAATTCACCCCTCCACTTT; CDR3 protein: CASSQWGQDNSPLHF
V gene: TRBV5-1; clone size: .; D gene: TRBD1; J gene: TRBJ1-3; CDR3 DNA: TGCGCCAGCAGCTTGGAGTCAGGGGGTAACTCTGGAAACACCATATATTTT; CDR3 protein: CASSLESGGNSGNTIYF
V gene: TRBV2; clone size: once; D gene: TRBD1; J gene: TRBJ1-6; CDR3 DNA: TGTGCCAGCAGGAGGGGGCGCGATAATTCACCCCTCCACTTT; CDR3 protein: CASRRGRDNSPLHF
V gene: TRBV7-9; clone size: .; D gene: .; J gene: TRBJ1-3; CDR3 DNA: TGTGCCAGCAGCTTAATCGGCTCTGGAAACACCATATATTTT; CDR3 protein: CASSLIGSGNTIYF
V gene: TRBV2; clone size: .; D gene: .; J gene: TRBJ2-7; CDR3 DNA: TGTGCCAGCATAAACAGTAACTCCTACGAGCAGTACTTC; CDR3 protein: CASINSNSYEQYF
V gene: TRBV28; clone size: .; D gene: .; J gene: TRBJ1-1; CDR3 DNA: TGTGCCAGCAGCCAACAGCCCGCGGAAGCTTTCTTT; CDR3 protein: CASSQQPAEAFF
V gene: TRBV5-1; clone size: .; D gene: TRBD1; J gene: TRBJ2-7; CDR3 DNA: TGCGCCAGCAGCAGAAGAGGGACAGGGAGCGTATCCTACGAGCAGTACTTC; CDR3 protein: CASSRRGTGSVSYEQYF
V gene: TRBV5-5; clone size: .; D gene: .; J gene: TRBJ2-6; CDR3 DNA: TGTGCCAGCAGCTTGCAGGGCCCGTACGGGTTGGGGGCCAACGTCCTGACTTTC; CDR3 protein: CASSLQGPYGLGANVLTF
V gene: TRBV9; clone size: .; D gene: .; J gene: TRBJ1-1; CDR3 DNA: TGTGCCAGCAGCGTAGACGGGGGGCTAGAAGCTTTCTTT; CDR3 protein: CASSVDGGLEAFF
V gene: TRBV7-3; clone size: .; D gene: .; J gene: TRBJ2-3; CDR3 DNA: TGTGCCAGCAGCCCCGGGGGTAAGGGTCGAGATACGCAGTATTTT; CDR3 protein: CASSPGGKGRDTQYF
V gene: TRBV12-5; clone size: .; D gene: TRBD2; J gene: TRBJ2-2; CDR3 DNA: TGTGCTAGTGCCCCCTCGGCGGGAGCGGGCACCGGGGAGCTGTTTTTT; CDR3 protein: CASAPSAGAGTGELFF
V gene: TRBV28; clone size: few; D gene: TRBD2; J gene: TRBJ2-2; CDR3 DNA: TGTGCCAGCAACGGGCGGAGCGGGGGTCTTGCCGGGGAGCTGTTTTTT; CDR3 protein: CASNGRSGGLAGELFF
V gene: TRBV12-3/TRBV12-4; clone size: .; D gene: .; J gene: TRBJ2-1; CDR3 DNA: TGTGCCAGCAGTTTAGGGCGGCGCGGTGAGCAGTTCTTC; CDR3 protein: CASSLGRRGEQFF
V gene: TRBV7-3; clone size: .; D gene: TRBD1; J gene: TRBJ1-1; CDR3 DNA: TGTGCCAGCAGCTTAACGGTGGACAGGGCCGCTTTCTTT; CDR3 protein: CASSLTVDRAAFF
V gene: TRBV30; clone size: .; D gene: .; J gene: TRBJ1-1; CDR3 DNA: TGTGCCTGGAGTGTACCGGGAGCCGGCACTGAAGCTTTCTTT; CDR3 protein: CAWSVPGAGTEAFF
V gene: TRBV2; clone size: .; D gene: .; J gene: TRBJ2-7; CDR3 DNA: TGTGCCAGCACCGGCAGGGCCAACGAGCAGTACTTC; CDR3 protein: CASTGRANEQYF